These T cell receptor beta chains were read from a single sample in a study of regulatory T cells in long-lasting Graves disease. Via MiXCR, TCRdb re-called the multiplex PCR reads, giving one row per CDR3 protein. The data show over 250,000 distinct CDR3 sequences, with 22% seen just once and approximately 53% held by the top ten. This specimen was peripheral blood mononuclear cells (PBMCs), taken when the disease was refractory, from a patient treated with antithyroid drugs. The origin of the receptors is a female donor with Graves disease. Both conserved end residues are part of each CDR3. A D gene is named only where the DNA matches it firmly. Expanded clones are given a class, and other clones once, few, many or no size at all.

>TRBV28|many|-|TRBJ1-2
TGTGCCAGCAGAAACGTACAGGGCCTCTATGGCTACACCTTC
CASRNVQGLYGYTF
>TRBV10-1|many|TRBD1|TRBJ1-5
TGCGCCAGCAGTGAGACCAGGGGGAATCAGCCCCAGCATTTT
CASSETRGNQPQHF
>TRBV6-1|-|-|TRBJ1-2
TGTGCCAGCAGGGAAACAGCCAACTATGGCTACACCTTC
CASRETANYGYTF
>TRBV11-1|-|-|TRBJ2-1
TGTGCCAGCAGCTTCAACAGGTACAATGAGCAGTTCTTC
CASSFNRYNEQFF
>TRBV12-5|few|-|TRBJ2-2
TGTGCTAGTGGACAGGACCGGTACACCGGGGAGCTGTTTTTT
CASGQDRYTGELFF
>TRBV29-1|-|-|TRBJ2-5
TGCAGCGTAGGGGGGGACCGGGCCCAGTACTTC
CSVGGDRAQYF
>TRBV5-5|few|-|TRBJ2-7
TGTGCCAGCAGCTGGGGGACATCTACCTCCGAGCAGTACTTC
CASSWGTSTSEQYF
>TRBV5-1|-|-|TRBJ1-4
TGCGCCAGCAGCGCGTTGGACGGTGATGGTGAAAAACTGTTTTTT
CASSALDGDGEKLFF
>TRBV11-2|-|-|TRBJ1-3
TGTGCCAGCAGCCTATCGCAGACGGGAAGGACTGGAAACACCATATATTTT
CASSLSQTGRTGNTIYF
>TRBV13|few|TRBD1|TRBJ2-6
TGTGCCAGCAGCTATCTGAGGACAGGGGGTCCCAGCTCTGGGGCCAACGTCCTGACTTTC
CASSYLRTGGPSSGANVLTF
>TRBV5-1|few|-|TRBJ2-7
TGCGCCAGCAGCATGGGTCCTGGGAGCTACGAGCAGTACTTC
CASSMGPGSYEQYF
>TRBV11-2|-|TRBD1|TRBJ1-4
TGTGCCAGCAGCCGGGGACAGGGGGCGTTCACCAGCGAGGAAAAACTGTTTTTT
CASSRGQGAFTSEEKLFF
>TRBV28|-|TRBD1|TRBJ1-4
TGTGCCAGCAGTTCTCCGAGACAGGGAGTTTCAACTAATGAAAAACTGTTTTTT
CASSSPRQGVSTNEKLFF
>TRBV20-1|once|-|TRBJ2-6
TGCAGTGCTACAAAAAGCTCTGGGGCCAACGTCCTGACTTTC
CSATKSSGANVLTF
>TRBV27|once|TRBD1|TRBJ2-2
TGTGCCAGCAGTACCAGGGACAGGGCGGTCACCGGGGAGCTGTTTTTT
CASSTRDRAVTGELFF
>TRBV2|many|-|TRBJ2-5
TGTGCCAGCAGTGAAAGTGGACCGCCTCTAGACCAAGAGACCCAGTACTTC
CASSESGPPLDQETQYF
>TRBV29-1|-|-|TRBJ2-1
TGCAGCGTTGCCAGAGAGTGGGTCCCAATTAATGAGCAGTTCTTC
CSVAREWVPINEQFF
>TRBV4-3|few|-|TRBJ1-5
TGCGCCAGCAGCCAGAGGGACGGTAGCAATCAGCCCCAGCATTTT
CASSQRDGSNQPQHF
>TRBV7-2|-|-|TRBJ1-5
TGTGCCAGCAGCCGCGGAGGCAGGGACAATCAGCCCCAGCATTTT
CASSRGGRDNQPQHF
>TRBV6-1|many|TRBD2|TRBJ2-7
TGTGCCAGCAGCCCCGGGGGTAGCGGGAGGTCGGACGAGCAGTACTTC
CASSPGGSGRSDEQYF
>TRBV7-8|-|-|TRBJ1-1
TGTGCCAGCAGCTGGATGTTACAGGGCACCACTGAAGCTTTCTTT
CASSWMLQGTTEAFF
>TRBV6-2/TRBV6-3|many|-|TRBJ2-5
TGTGCCAGCAGTTACAACAGGGACGAAGAGACCCAGTACTTC
CASSYNRDEETQYF
>TRBV7-9|few|TRBD1|TRBJ1-1
TGTGCCAGCAGCCCTAAACCCCGGGACAGGGGATTGAACACTGAAGCTTTCTTT
CASSPKPRDRGLNTEAFF
>TRBV11-2|many|TRBD1|TRBJ1-4
TGTGCCAGCAGCTGGGACAGGGGAGTGGAAAAACTGTTTTTT
CASSWDRGVEKLFF
>TRBV7-2|few|TRBD1|TRBJ1-5
TGTGCCAGCAGGGGGACAGGGGATCAGCCCCAGCATTTT
CASRGTGDQPQHF
>TRBV6-5|many|-|TRBJ2-7
TGTGCCAGCAGTTACGCTCGTTTCGGTTCCTACGAGCAGTACTTC
CASSYARFGSYEQYF
>TRBV27|-|TRBD2|TRBJ2-1
TGTGCCAGCGGGGGTACTAGCGGGAGGGCCGGTGAGCAGTTCTTC
CASGGTSGRAGEQFF